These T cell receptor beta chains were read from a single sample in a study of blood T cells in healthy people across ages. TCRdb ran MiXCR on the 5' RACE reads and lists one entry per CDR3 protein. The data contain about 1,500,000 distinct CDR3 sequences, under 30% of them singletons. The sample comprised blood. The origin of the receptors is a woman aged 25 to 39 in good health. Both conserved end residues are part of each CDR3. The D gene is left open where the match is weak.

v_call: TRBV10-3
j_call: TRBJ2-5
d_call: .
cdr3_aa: CAIRLGDQETQYF

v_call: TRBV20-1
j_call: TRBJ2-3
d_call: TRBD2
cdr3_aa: CSANGGGTLDTQYF

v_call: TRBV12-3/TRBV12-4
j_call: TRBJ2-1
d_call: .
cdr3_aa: CASTTRGAHYNEQFF

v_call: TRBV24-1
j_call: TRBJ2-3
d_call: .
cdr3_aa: CATSGAGTTSSTDTQYF

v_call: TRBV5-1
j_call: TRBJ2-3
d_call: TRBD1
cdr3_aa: CASSSQTGFQGDTQYF

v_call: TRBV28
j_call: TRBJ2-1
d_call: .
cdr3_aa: CASSSPGVEQFF

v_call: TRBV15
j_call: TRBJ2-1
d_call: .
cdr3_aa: CATLGVAELSRPYNEQFF

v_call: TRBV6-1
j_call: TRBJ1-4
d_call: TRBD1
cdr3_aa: CASSQDRSGEKLFF

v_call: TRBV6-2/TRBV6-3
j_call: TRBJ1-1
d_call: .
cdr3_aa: CASIQAGDTEAFF

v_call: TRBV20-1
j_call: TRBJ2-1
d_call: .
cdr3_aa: CSARDAGPSGNKRFF

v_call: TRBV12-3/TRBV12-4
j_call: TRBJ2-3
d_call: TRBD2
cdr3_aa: CASSPQLAGSFTDTQYF

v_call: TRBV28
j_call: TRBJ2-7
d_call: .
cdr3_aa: CASSTGKYEQYF

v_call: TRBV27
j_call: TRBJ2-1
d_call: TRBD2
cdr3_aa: CASRRELAARSNEQFF

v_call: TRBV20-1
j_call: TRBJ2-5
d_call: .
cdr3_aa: CSATGVAGETQYF